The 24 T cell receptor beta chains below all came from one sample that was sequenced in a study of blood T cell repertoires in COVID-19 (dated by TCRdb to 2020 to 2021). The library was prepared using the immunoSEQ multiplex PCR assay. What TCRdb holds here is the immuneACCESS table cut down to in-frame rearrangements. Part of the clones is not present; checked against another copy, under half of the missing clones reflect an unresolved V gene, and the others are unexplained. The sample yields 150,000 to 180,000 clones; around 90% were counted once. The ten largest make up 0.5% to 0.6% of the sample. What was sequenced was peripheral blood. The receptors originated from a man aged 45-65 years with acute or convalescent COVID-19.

In DNA, the CDR3 is TGTGCCAGCAGCGTAGTGGCGGGCCGGGGAGATACGCAGTATTTT. As protein: CASSVVAGRGDTQYF. This chain links TRBV9 with TRBJ2-3; TRBD2 might be the D (5 bases). The CDR3 contains 15 residues. Trimming pared 0 bases from V and 5 bases from J, leaving 13 bases between. Per the germline V gene, CDR1 is SGDLS and CDR2 is YYNGEE.

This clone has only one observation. This CDR3 reads CSASGQVNTGELFF. The DNA of the CDR3 is TGCAGTGCTAGTGGGCAAGTTAACACCGGGGAGCTGTTTTTT. This chain uses TRBV20-1 with TRBJ2-2, with D unresolved. Germline V gene sequence: CDR1 DFQATT, CDR2 SNEGSKA (reference sequence). The CDR3 is 14 amino acids. The ends were cut back, 3 bases at V and 2 bases at J, with 10 bases in the middle.

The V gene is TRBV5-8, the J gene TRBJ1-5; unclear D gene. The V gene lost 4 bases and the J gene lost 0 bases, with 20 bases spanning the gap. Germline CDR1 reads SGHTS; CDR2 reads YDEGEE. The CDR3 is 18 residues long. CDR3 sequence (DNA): TGTGCCAGCAGCCCTAAGGGTTGGGTAGACTATAGCAATCAGCCCCAGCATTTT. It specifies CASSPKGWVDYSNQPQHF.

This chain's CDR3 is CASSWGQPEQFF. Written as DNA, the CDR3 is TGTGCCAGCAGTTGGGGACAGCCTGAGCAGTTCTTC. The rearrangement links TRBV28 to TRBJ2-1; 7 positions match TRBD1. The CDR3 is made up of 12 amino acids. Germline lookup yields CDR1 MDHEN and CDR2 SYDVKM. The J segment lost 9 bases and the V segment lost 4 bases, leaving 3 bases of the junction unmatched. The entire variable domain, with the rest obtained from reference TRBV28 and TRBJ2-1, is as follows: DVKVTQSSRYLVKRTGEKVFLECVQDMDHENMFWYRQDPGLGLRLIYFSYDVKMKEKGDIPEGYSVSREKKERFSLILESASTNQTSMYLCASSWGQPEQFFGPGTRLTVL.

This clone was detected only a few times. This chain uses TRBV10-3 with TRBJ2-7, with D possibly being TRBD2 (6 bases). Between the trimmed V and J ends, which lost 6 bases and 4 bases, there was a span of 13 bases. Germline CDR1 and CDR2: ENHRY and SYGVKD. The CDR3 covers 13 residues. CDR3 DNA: TGTGCCATCAGGGGGGGAGAGCAGTACGAGCAGTACTTC. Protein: CAIRGGEQYEQYF.

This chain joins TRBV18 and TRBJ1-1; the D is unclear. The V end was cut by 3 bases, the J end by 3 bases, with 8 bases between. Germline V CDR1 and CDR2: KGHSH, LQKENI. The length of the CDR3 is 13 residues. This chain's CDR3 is CASSPTRDTEAFF. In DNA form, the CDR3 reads TGTGCCAGCTCACCCACCCGGGACACTGAAGCTTTCTTT.

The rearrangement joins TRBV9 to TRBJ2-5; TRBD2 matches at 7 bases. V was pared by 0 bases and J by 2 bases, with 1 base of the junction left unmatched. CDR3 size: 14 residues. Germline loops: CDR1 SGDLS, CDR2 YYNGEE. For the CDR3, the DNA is TGTGCCAGCAGCGTAGCTAGCGGACAAGAGACCCAGTACTTC. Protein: CASSVASGQETQYF.

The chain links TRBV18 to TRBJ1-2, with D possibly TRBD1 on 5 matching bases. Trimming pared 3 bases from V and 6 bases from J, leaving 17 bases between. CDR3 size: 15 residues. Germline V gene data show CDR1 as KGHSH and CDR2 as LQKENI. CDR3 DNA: TGTGCCAGCTCACCCCAAAACCCTCGGGGGGATGGCTACACCTTC. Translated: CASSPQNPRGDGYTF.

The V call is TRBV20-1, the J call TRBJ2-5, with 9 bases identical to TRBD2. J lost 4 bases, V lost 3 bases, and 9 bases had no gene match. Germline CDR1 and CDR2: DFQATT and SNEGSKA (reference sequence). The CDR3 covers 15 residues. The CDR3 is CSASFTRGGPETQYF. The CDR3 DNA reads TGCAGTGCTAGTTTTACGCGGGGGGGCCCAGAGACCCAGTACTTC.

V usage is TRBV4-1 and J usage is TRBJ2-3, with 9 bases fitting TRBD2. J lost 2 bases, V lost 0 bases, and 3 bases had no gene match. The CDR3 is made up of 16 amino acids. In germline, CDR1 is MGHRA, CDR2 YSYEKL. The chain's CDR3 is CASSQDSSGATDTQYF. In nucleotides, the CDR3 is TGCGCCAGCAGCCAAGATTCTAGCGGGGCCACAGATACGCAGTATTTT.

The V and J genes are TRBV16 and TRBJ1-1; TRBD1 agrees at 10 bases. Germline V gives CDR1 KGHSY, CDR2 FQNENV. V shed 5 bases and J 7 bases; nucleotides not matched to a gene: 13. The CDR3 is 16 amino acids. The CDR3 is CASSFSGTGEGGEAFF. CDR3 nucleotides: TGTGCCAGCAGCTTTTCGGGGACAGGGGAAGGAGGTGAAGCTTTCTTT.

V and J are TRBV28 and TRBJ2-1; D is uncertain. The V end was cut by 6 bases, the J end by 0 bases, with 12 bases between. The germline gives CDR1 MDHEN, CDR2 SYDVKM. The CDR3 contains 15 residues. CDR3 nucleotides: TGTGCCAGCAGCCTCGGGTCTAGCTCCTACAATGAGCAGTTCTTC. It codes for CASSLGSSSYNEQFF.

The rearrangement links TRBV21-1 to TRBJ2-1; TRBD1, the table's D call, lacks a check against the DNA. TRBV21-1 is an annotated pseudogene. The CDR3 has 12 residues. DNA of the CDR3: TGTGCCAGCTTACAGGGGCGAGGTGAGCAGTTCTTC. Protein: CASLQGRGEQFF.

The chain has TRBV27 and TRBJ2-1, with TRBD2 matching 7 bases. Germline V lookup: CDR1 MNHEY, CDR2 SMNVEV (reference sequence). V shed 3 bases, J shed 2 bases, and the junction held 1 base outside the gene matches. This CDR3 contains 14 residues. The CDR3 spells CASSFGTTYNEQFF. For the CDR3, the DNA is TGTGCCAGCAGTTTCGGGACTACCTACAATGAGCAGTTCTTC.

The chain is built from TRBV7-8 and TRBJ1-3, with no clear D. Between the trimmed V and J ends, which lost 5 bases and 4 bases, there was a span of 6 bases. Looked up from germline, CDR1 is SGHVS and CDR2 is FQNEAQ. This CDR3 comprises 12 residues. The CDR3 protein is CASSERGNTIYF. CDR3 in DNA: TGTGCCAGCAGCGAGAGGGGAAACACCATATATTTT. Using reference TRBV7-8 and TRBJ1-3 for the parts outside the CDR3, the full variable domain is GAGVSQSPRYKVAKRGQDVALRCDPISGHVSLFWYQQALGQGPEFLTYFQNEAQLDKSGLPSDRFFAERPEGSVSTLKIQRTQQEDSAVYLCASSERGNTIYFGEGSWLTVV.

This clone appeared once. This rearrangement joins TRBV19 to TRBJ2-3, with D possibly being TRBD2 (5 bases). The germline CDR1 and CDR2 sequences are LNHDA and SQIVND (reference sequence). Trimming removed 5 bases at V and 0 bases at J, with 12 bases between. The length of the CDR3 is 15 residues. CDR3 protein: CASSGLATSTDTQYF. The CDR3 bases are TGTGCCAGTAGTGGTTTAGCGACTAGCACAGATACGCAGTATTTT.

The CDR3 DNA reads as TGTGCCAGTAGAAAGGGGTATGGTTCACCCCTCCACTTT. Amino acid sequence: CASRKGYGSPLHF. The rearrangement uses TRBV19 and TRBJ1-6, with D tentatively TRBD1 (5 bases). Germline CDR1 is LNHDA and CDR2 is SQIVND (reference sequence). Trimming took 6 bases from V and 9 from J, leaving 12 bases between them. This CDR3 has 13 residues.

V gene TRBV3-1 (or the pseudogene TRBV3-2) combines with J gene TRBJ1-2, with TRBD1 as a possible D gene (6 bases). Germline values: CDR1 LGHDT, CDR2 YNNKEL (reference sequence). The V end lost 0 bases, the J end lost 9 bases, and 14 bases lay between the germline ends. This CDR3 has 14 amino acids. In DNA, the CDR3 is TGTGCCAGCAGCCAAGACCCTGACGGGACAAGCTACACCTTC. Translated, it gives CASSQDPDGTSYTF.

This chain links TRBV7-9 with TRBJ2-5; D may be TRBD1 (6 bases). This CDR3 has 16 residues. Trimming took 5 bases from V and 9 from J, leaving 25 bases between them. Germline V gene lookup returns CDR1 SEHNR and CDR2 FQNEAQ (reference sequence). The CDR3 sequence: CASSPSAGKGVMAQYF. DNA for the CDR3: TGTGCCAGCAGCCCAAGCGCAGGGAAGGGGGTCATGGCCCAGTACTTC.

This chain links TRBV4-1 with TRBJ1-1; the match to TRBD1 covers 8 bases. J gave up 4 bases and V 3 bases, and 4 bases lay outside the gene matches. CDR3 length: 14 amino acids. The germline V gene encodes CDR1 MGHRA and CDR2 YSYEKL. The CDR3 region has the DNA TGCGCCAGCAGCCAGATAACAGGGGGCACTGAAGCTTTCTTT. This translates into CASSQITGGTEAFF.

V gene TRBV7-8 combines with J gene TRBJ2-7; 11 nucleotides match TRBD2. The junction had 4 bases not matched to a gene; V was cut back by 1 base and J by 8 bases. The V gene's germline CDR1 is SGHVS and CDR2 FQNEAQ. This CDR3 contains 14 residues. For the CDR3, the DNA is TGTGCCAGCAGCTTAGAGACTAGCGGGACGAAGCAGTACTTC. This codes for CASSLETSGTKQYF.

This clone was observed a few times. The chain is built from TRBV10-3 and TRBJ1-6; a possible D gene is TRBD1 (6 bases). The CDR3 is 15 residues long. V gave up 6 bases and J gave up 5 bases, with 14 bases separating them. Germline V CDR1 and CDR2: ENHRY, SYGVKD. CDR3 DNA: TGTGCCATCAGGGGCGGACAGAACAATAATTCACCCCTCCACTTT. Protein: CAIRGGQNNNSPLHF.

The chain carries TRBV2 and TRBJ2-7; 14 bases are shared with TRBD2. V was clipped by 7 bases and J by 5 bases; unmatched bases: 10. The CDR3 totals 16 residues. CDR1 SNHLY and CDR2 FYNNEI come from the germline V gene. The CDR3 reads CASKEGLAGAENEQYF. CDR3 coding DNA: TGTGCCAGCAAAGAGGGACTAGCGGGAGCAGAAAACGAGCAGTACTTC.

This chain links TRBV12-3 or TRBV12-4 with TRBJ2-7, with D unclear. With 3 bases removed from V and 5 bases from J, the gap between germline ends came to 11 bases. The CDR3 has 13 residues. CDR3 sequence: CASSFASPHEQYF. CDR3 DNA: TGTGCCAGCAGTTTCGCGAGCCCTCACGAGCAGTACTTC.